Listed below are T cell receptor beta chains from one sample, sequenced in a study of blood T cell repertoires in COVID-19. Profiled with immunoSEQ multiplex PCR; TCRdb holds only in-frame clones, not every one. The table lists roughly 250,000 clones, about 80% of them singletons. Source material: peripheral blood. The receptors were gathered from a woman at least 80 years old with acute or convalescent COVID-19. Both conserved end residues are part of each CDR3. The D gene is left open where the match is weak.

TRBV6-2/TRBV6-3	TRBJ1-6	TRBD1	CASSYSGGQGKNSPLHF
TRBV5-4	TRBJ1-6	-	CASSVGGGTYNSPLHF
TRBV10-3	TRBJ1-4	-	CAISESGVHEKLFF
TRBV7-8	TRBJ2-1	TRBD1	CASSLARGQGSEQFF
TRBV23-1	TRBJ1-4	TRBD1	CASSHRDSGEKLFF
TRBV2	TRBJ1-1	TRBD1	CASRGTANTEAFF
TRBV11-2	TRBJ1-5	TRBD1	CASSLDRGLRQPQHF
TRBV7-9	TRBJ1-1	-	CASSSTGYTEAFF
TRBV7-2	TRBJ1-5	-	CASSLDRGYQPQHF
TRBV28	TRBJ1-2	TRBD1	CASSRDRENYGYTF
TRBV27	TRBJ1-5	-	CASRPGTWASNQPQHF
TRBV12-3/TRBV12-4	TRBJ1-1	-	CASSNTGNTEAFF
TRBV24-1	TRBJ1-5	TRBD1	CATSGQGVGNQPQHF
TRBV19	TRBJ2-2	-	CASSIDPGNTGELFF
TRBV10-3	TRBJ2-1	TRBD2	CAISPNSGGPHNEQFF
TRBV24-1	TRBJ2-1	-	CATSAQAYNEQFF
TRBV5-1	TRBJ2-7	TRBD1	CASSLEGTEASYEQYF
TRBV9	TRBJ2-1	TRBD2	CASSVEGGGAFSEQFF
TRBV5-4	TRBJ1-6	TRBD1	CASSSQGMGSPLHF
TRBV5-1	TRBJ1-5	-	CASSQWGGGQPQHF
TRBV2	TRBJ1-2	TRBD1	CASSVRTGSSYGYTF
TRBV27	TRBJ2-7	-	CASSGTGSYEQYF
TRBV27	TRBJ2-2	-	CASSLRGNLPPGELFF
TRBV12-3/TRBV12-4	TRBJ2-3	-	CASGRGYTDTQYF
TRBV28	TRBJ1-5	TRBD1	CASSLGTGRGNQPQHF
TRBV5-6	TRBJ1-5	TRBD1	CASSNTQGNNQPQHF